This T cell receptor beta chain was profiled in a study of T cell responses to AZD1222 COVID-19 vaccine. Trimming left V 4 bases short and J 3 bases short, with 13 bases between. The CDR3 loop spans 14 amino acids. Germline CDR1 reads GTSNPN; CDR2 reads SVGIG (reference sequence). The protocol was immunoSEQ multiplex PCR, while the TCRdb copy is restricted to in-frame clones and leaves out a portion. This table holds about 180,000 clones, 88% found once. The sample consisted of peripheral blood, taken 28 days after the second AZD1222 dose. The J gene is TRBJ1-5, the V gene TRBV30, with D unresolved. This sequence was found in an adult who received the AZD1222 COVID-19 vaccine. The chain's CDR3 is CAWKDISYNQPQHF. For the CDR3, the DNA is TGTGCCTGGAAAGACATAAGTTACAATCAGCCCCAGCATTTT. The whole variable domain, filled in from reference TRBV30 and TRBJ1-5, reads SQTIHQWPATLVQPVGSPLSLECTVEGTSNPNLYWYRQAAGRGLQLLFYSVGIGQISSEVPQNLSASRPQDRQFILSSKKLLLSDSGFYLCAWKDISYNQPQHFGDGTRLSIL.